The entry that follows covers one T cell receptor beta chain sequence. Its matching antigen is unknown. Regarding treatment: approximately 9-day PBMC culture with coronavirus spike peptide pools or control peptides (ViraFEST assay). Expanded clonotypes were found by TCR sequencing after peptide-pool stimulation (ViraFEST). With around 9.4 ug/ml peptide pools and about 9.6 IU/ml IL-2, PBMCs were cultured at some 2.2 million per well. Negative selection enriched CD4+ T cells from cultures at roughly 11 days. Oncomine TCR Beta short-read sequencing was applied to DNA from cultured CD4+ T cells. TCRdb re-analysed the PCR reads in MiXCR, keeping a single row per CDR3 protein. The sample lists over 9,500 distinct CDR3 sequences, approximately 69% occurring once. This record comes from a study of vaccination and CD4 T cells after COVID-19. Overall study results and limits: Spike mono-reactivity marked 304 of 307 vaccine-specific clones in convalescent patients.

Sequenced material: CD4+ T cells from blood, cultured in vitro. This receptor was identified in a human donor who had recovered from COVID-19.

The CDR3 is CSARQLAGGFSGNTIYF. DNA of the CDR3: TGCAGTGCTAGACAGTTGGCAGGGGGCTTCTCTGGAAACACCATATATTTT. V and J are TRBV20-1 and TRBJ1-3, with 8 bases that match TRBD1. J was trimmed by 0 bases and V by 2 bases; bases with no gene match: 9. This CDR3 is built from 17 residues. CDR1 DFQATT and CDR2 SNEGSKA come from the germline V gene (reference sequence).